A selection of T cell receptor beta chains follows, all from one sample in a study of blood T cell repertoires in COVID-19. Produced via immunoSEQ multiplex PCR; TCRdb's table is partial and in-frame only. The sample lists about 430,000 clones, 88% occurring once. The sample taken for sequencing was PBMCs or T cells enriched from blood (not recorded which). The receptors stem from a woman aged 18-30 years who had been exposed to COVID-19. The CDR3 runs from the conserved cysteine through the conserved F or W. The D gene is left open where the match is weak. The listing skips clone size in some rows; elsewhere it reads once, few, many or a size class.

cdr3_aa cdr3_nt clone_size j_call v_call d_call
CASSLTGINEKLFF TGTGCCAGCAGTTTAACAGGGATCAATGAAAAACTGTTTTTT few TRBJ1-4 TRBV28 .
CASGDTVIYSNQPQHF TGTGCCAGTGGGGACACTGTGATTTATAGCAATCAGCCCCAGCATTTT . TRBJ1-5 TRBV19 .
CASGGTGTGNTEAFF TGTGCCAGCGGGGGTACCGGGACAGGGAACACTGAAGCTTTCTTT . TRBJ1-1 TRBV6-5 TRBD1
CASSPGTGVEVGYGYTF TGTGCCAGCAGTCCTGGGACAGGGGTGGAGGTTGGCTATGGCTACACCTTC . TRBJ1-2 TRBV7-9 TRBD1
CASSLTTSGRYTQYF TGTGCCAGCAGTCTTACGACTAGCGGGAGGTATACGCAGTATTTT . TRBJ2-3 TRBV28 TRBD2
CASSQDRRTSVFHEQFF TGTGCCAGCAGCCAAGATCGAAGGACTAGCGTGTTCCATGAGCAGTTCTTC once TRBJ2-1 TRBV4-2 TRBD2
CASLTGTRGYEQYF TGTGCCAGCCTAACCGGGACTAGGGGCTACGAGCAGTACTTC . TRBJ2-7 TRBV28 TRBD2
CASSRQGDGYGYTF TGTGCCAGCAGTCGACAGGGAGATGGCTATGGCTACACCTTC . TRBJ1-2 TRBV2 TRBD1
CASSLVERNEQFF TGTGCCAGCAGCTTAGTTGAGCGAAATGAGCAGTTCTTC . TRBJ2-1 TRBV7-6 .
CASSLGHRDYYGYTF TGTGCCAGCAGCTTAGGCCACAGGGACTATTATGGCTACACCTTC once TRBJ1-2 TRBV7-6 .
CASSPTGTPRDTQYF TGTGCCAGCAGCCCCACCGGGACACCCAGGGATACGCAGTATTTT once TRBJ2-3 TRBV11-2 .
CASSSTGVGELFF TGTGCCAGCAGCTCTACCGGGGTCGGGGAGCTGTTTTTT once TRBJ2-2 TRBV7-2 .
CASSEDEGLNTEAFF TGTGCCAGCAGTGAAGACGAGGGCTTGAACACTGAAGCTTTCTTT few TRBJ1-1 TRBV2 .
CAISGTSDYLEQYF TGTGCCATCAGTGGGACTAGCGATTACCTAGAGCAGTACTTC . TRBJ2-7 TRBV10-3 TRBD2
CASSLGDRGVYEQYF TGTGCCAGCAGCTTAGGGGACAGGGGTGTCTACGAGCAGTACTTC . TRBJ2-7 TRBV7-7 TRBD1
CAPAPGQRVSGANVLTF TGTGCCCCAGCCCCGGGACAGAGAGTCTCTGGGGCCAACGTCCTGACTTTC . TRBJ2-6 TRBV24-1 TRBD1
CASSPSGTANYGYTF TGTGCCAGCTCACCATCCGGGACAGCTAACTATGGCTACACCTTC . TRBJ1-2 TRBV18 TRBD1
CASSENSLSETQYF TGTGCCAGCAGTGAAAACAGCCTCAGTGAGACCCAGTACTTC . TRBJ2-5 TRBV2 .
CASSLGYGREGETQYF TGTGCCAGCAGCTTAGGTTATGGCAGGGAGGGAGAGACCCAGTACTTC . TRBJ2-5 TRBV11-1 TRBD2
CASSPGGTSGSGGYNEQFF TGTGCCAGCAGCCCAGGTGGGACTAGCGGGAGTGGGGGCTACAATGAGCAGTTCTTC once TRBJ2-1 TRBV27 TRBD2
CASSLIGTAKYEQYF TGTGCCAGCAGTTTGATTGGGACAGCAAAATACGAGCAGTACTTC . TRBJ2-7 TRBV28 TRBD1
CASSLTGTYNSPLHF TGTGCCAGCAGTTTGACCGGGACCTATAATTCACCCCTCCACTTT . TRBJ1-6 TRBV27 .
CASSHDTYAGVLEQYF TGTGCCAGCAGCCATGATACTTATGCAGGGGTTCTCGAGCAGTACTTC . TRBJ2-7 TRBV4-2 .
CASSLIAGDAYNEQFF TGTGCCAGCAGTTTAATAGCGGGAGACGCCTACAATGAGCAGTTCTTC . TRBJ2-1 TRBV28 TRBD2
CASSRGQGGGQPQHF TGTGCCAGCAGCCGAGGACAGGGGGGCGGCCAGCCCCAGCATTTT few TRBJ1-5 TRBV7-8 TRBD1
CASSKSGSYNEQFF TGTGCCAGTAGTAAGTCAGGTTCCTACAATGAGCAGTTCTTC many TRBJ2-1 TRBV19 .
CASNLDRGSYNSPLHF TGTGCCAGCAACCTAGACAGGGGTTCCTATAATTCACCCCTCCACTTT . TRBJ1-6 TRBV28 TRBD1
CASSLQGGDQETQYF TGTGCCAGCAGCTTACAGGGAGGGGACCAAGAGACCCAGTACTTC . TRBJ2-5 TRBV7-3 TRBD2
CASSLNRVQPQHF TGTGCCAGCAGCCTAAACAGGGTACAGCCCCAGCATTTT . TRBJ1-5 TRBV6-5 .
CASSLGQGAMNTEAFF TGTGCCAGCAGCTTGGGACAGGGGGCCATGAACACTGAAGCTTTCTTT . TRBJ1-1 TRBV5-4 TRBD1
CASSYSGGQGDSPLHF TGTGCCAGCAGTTACTCAGGGGGACAGGGGGATTCACCCCTCCACTTT . TRBJ1-6 TRBV6-5 TRBD1
CATSERDTGELFF TGTGCCACCAGTGAGAGGGACACCGGGGAGCTGTTTTTT once TRBJ2-2 TRBV24-1 .
CATSRDLAGRANEQFF TGTGCCACCAGCAGAGATCTCGCGGGGAGGGCCAATGAGCAGTTCTTC . TRBJ2-1 TRBV15 TRBD2
CASSLAGGDQPQHF TGCGCCAGCAGCTTGGCAGGGGGTGATCAGCCCCAGCATTTT . TRBJ1-5 TRBV5-1 TRBD1
CATWTGNEQFF TGTGCCACCTGGACTGGCAATGAGCAGTTCTTC . TRBJ2-1 TRBV28 .
CASSPSSGSTDTQYF TGTGCCAGCAGCCCCTCTAGCGGGAGTACAGATACGCAGTATTTT . TRBJ2-3 TRBV3-1/TRBV3-2 TRBD2
CASSSGTGGLYEQYF TGTGCCAGCAGCTCAGGGACAGGGGGCTTGTACGAGCAGTACTTC . TRBJ2-7 TRBV14 TRBD1
CASSQGTGERELTF TGTGCCAGCAGCCAAGGGACAGGGGAAAGAGAGTTGACTTTC . TRBJ2-6 TRBV14 TRBD1
CASSPPVGAYSGNTIYF TGTGCCAGCTCACCACCGGTTGGAGCCTACTCTGGAAACACCATATATTTT once TRBJ1-3 TRBV18 .
CASSLVGGETQYF TGTGCCAGCAGCTTGGTCGGGGGGGAGACCCAGTACTTC . TRBJ2-5 TRBV5-5 TRBD2
CASSSGQPGTDTQYF TGTGCCAGCAGCTCGGGACAGCCCGGCACAGATACGCAGTATTTT . TRBJ2-3 TRBV6-4 TRBD1